The clone carrying this T cell receptor (beta chain) was counted only a few times. This sample was included in a study of T-cell reconstitution after alpha-beta-depleted transplantation in children. Construction of the TCRbeta library involved unique molecular identifiers. A single record per CDR3 protein comes from TCRdb applying MiXCR to the PCR reads. The data show about 610,000 distinct CDR3 sequences, with roughly 10% seen just once and about 4.2% held by the top ten. Trimming shortened V by 7 bases and J by 7 bases, and 16 bases separated the two germline ends. This CDR3 spans 13 amino acids. The chain joins TRBV12-3 or TRBV12-4 to TRBJ1-1, with D maybe TRBD1 (6 bases). The clonotype comes from a human donor who donated a stem cell graft to a child with acute myeloid leukemia. This sample comprised PBMCs from the stem cell graft donor, obtained from the stem cell graft. The CDR3 nucleotides are TGTGCCAGCACCCTTATGGGGGGCGGTGAAGCTTTCTTT. It codes for CASTLMGGGEAFF.